What follows is one T cell receptor beta chain and its context. From germline, CDR1 is SGHRS and CDR2 YFSETQ. CDR3 length: 15 residues. The V end was cut by 1 base, the J end by 5 bases, with 12 bases between. The data stem from a study of blood T cell repertoires in COVID-19. Study-wide context: COVID-19 samples, acute and convalescent, were from the United States, Italy and Spain. In each case, the material was cDNA or gDNA derived from T cells, B-cell-depleted T cells, or PBMCs.

Original analysis: Reference gene primer amplification gave nucleated cell count estimates. The assay was immunoSEQ multiplex PCR, and TCRdb's table has in-frame clones only and misses some. V and J calls and clone size follow that table, whereas D and trimming were derived from the DNA. The data contain about 70,000 clones, approximately 90% of them seen just once; the ten biggest clones take up just over 2.5%. The V call is TRBV5-1, the J call TRBJ2-2, with D perhaps TRBD1 (6 bases). This TCR derives from a man aged 45-60 years with COVID-19, enrolled during active disease. The sequenced sample consisted of peripheral blood. The CDR3 coding sequence is TGCGCCAGCAGCTTGCACCAGGGGCCAACCGGGGAGCTGTTTTTT. This encodes CASSLHQGPTGELFF.